This T cell receptor beta chain is from a study of shared clonotypes between healthy human individuals. Assay used: immunoSEQ multiplex PCR; TCRdb lists only in-frame clones, some missing. Among about 1.5 million clones listed, under 99% were seen once. The length of the CDR3 is 14 residues. Per germline, CDR1 LGHNA and CDR2 YSLEER. V was cut by 0 bases and J by 6 bases, with 10 bases left in between. V is TRBV4-3 and J is TRBJ2-3, with D hard to call. This receptor was identified in a young man in good health. Sample: naive CD4+ T cells sorted from blood. Subset noted: CD45RA+ positively selected. The DNA for the CDR3 is TGCGCCAGCAGCCAAGAAACGCCTGGGGATACGCAGTATTTT. Its translation: CASSQETPGDTQYF.